This TCR beta chain appears in the sequencing data of a study of OX40 agonist ivuxolimab in advanced cancers. Study in general: Dose-escalation patients' cancers were hepatocellular carcinoma, melanoma, renal cell or head and neck cancer. Study observations and caveats: There was clonal expansion of CD4+ and CD8+ blood T cells by week 6 at 0.1 to 3.0 mg/kg. With doses of 0.1-3.0 mg/kg, partial responders showed among the lowest clonal expansion.

Clones were read by immunoSEQ multiplex PCR, and TCRdb kept only the in-frame ones, dropping some. This table holds around 82,000 clones, approximately 88% found once. As to this clone: What it binds is unknown.

This specimen was CD4+ or CD8+ T cells sorted from blood, taken in a trial of the OX40 agonist ivuxolimab. This TCR was recovered from an adult with an advanced solid tumor such as melanoma, head and neck, liver or kidney cancer.

CDR3 in amino acids: CASSSRSYSYEQYF. In DNA form, the CDR3 reads TGTGCCAGTAGTTCCCGAAGCTACTCCTACGAGCAGTACTTC. The rearrangement uses TRBV19 and TRBJ2-7; D call uncertain. The CDR3 is 14 amino acids. The V end lost 5 bases, the J end lost 0 bases, and 11 bases lay between the germline ends. Germline V gene data show CDR1 as LNHDA and CDR2 as SQIVND (reference sequence). Full variable domain (outside the CDR3, taken from reference TRBV19 and TRBJ2-7): DGGITQSPKYLFRKEGQNVTLSCEQNLNHDAMYWYRQDPGQGLRLIYYSQIVNDFQKGDIAEGYSVSREKKESFPLTVTSAQKNPTAFYLCASSSRSYSYEQYFGPGTRLTVT.